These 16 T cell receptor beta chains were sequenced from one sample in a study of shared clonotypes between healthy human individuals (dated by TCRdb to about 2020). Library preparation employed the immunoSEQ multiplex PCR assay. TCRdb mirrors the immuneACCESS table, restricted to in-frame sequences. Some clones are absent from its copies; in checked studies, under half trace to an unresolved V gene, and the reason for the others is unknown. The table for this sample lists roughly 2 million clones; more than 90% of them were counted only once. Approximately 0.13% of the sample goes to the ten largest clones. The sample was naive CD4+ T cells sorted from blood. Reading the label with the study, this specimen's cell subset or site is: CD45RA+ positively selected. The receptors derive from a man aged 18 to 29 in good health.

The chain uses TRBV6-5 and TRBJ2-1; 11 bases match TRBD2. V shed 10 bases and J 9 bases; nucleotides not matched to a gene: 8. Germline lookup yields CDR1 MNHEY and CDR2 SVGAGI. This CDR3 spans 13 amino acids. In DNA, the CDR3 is TGTGCCACGAGGGGGGGACTAGCGGTTGAGCAGTTCTTC. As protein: CATRGGLAVEQFF.

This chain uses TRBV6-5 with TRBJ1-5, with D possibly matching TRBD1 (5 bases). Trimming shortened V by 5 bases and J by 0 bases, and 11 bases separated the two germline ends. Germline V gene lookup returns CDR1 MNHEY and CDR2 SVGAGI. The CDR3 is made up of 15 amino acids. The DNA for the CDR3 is TGTGCCAGCAGTGTAGGCGGGGGTAGCAATCAGCCCCAGCATTTT. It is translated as CASSVGGGSNQPQHF.

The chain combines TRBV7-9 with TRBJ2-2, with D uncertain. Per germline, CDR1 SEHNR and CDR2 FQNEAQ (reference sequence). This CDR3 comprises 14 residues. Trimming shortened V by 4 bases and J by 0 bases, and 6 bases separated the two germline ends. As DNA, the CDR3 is TGTGCCAGCAGCTGGTTACCGAACACCGGGGAGCTGTTTTTT. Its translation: CASSWLPNTGELFF. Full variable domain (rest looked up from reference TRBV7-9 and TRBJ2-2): DTGVSQNPRHKITKRGQNVTFRCDPISEHNRLYWYRQTLGQGPEFLTYFQNEAQLEKSRLLSDRFSAERPKGSFSTLEIQRTEQGDSAMYLCASSWLPNTGELFFGEGSRLTVL.

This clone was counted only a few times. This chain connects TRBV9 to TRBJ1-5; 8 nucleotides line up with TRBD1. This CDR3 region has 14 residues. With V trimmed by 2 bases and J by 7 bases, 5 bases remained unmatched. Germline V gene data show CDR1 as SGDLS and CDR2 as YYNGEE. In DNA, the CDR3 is TGTGCCAGCAGCGTTGGACAGGGTGAACAGCCCCAGCATTTT. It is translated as CASSVGQGEQPQHF.

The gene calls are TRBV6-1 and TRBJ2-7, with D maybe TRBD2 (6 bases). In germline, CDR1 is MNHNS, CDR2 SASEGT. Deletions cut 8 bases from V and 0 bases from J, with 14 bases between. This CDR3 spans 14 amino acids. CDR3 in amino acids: CASSRLEPSYEQYF. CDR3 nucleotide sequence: TGTGCCAGCTCGAGACTAGAACCCTCCTACGAGCAGTACTTC.

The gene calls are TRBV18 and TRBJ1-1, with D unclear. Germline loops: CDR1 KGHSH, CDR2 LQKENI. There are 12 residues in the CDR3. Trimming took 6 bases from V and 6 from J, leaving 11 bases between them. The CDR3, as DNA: TGTGCCAGCTCGTCCCAAGTGGCTGAAGCTTTCTTT. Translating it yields CASSSQVAEAFF.

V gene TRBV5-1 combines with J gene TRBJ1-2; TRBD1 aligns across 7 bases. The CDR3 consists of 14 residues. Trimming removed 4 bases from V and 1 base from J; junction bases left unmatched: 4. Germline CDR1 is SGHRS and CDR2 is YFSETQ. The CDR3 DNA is TGCGCCAGCAGCGGGGGGACAGATAACTATGGCTACACCTTC. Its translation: CASSGGTDNYGYTF.

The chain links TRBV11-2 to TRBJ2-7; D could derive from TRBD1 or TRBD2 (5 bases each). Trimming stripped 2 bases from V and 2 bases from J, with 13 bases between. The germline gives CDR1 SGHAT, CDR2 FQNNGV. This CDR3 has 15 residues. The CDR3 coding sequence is TGTGCCAGCAGCTTAACCGAGGGGTCAGCCTACGAGCAGTACTTC. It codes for CASSLTEGSAYEQYF.

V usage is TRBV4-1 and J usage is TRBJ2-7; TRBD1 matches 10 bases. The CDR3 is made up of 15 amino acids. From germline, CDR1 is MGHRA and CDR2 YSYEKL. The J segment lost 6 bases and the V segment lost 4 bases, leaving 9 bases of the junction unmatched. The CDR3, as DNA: TGCGCCAGCAGCCTTTGGGGGGACAGGGGTTCCGAGCAGTACTTC. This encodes CASSLWGDRGSEQYF.

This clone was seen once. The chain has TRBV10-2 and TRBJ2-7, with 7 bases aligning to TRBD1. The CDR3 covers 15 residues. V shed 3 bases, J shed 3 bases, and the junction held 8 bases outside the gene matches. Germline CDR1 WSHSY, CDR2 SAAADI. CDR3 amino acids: CASSEDRAFIYEQYF. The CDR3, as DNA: TGCGCCAGCAGTGAAGACAGGGCATTCATCTACGAGCAGTACTTC.

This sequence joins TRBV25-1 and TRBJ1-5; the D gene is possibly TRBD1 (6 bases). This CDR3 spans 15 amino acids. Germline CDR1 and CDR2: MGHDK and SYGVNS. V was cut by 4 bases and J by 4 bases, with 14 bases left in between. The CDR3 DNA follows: TGTGCCAGCAGTGGGACGGGACACTTTAATCAGCCCCAGCATTTT. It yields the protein CASSGTGHFNQPQHF. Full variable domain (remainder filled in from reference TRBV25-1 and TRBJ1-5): EADIYQTPRYLVIGTGKKITLECSQTMGHDKMYWYQQDPGMELHLIHYSYGVNSTEKGDLSSESTVSRIRTEHFPLTLESARPSHTSQYLCASSGTGHFNQPQHFGDGTRLSIL.

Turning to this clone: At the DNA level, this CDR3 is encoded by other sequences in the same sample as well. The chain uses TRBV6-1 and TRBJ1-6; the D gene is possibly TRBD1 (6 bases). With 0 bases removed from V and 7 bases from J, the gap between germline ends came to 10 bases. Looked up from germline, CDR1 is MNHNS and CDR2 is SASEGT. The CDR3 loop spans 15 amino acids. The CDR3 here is CASSEAGGGNSPLHF. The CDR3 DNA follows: TGTGCCAGCAGTGAAGCGGGAGGGGGAAATTCACCCCTCCACTTT.

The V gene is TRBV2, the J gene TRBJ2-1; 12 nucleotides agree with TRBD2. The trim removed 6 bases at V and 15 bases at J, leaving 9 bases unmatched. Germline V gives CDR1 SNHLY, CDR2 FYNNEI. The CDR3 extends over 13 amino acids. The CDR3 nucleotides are TGTGCCAGCAGCAGTGGACTAGCGGGATCTCCGTTCTTC. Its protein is CASSSGLAGSPFF.

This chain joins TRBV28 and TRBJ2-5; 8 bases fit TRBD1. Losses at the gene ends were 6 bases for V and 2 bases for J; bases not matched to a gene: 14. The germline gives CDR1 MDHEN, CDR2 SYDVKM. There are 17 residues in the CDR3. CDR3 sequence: CASSPGGAALIQETQYF. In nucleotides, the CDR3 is TGTGCCAGCAGCCCAGGGGGCGCCGCATTGATTCAAGAGACCCAGTACTTC.

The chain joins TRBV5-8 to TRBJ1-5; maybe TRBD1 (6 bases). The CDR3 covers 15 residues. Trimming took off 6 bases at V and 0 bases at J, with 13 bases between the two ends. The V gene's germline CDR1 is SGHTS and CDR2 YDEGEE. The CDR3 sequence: CASTGGPYSNQPQHF. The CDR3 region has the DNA TGTGCCAGCACCGGGGGGCCGTATAGCAATCAGCCCCAGCATTTT.

The CDR3 sequence: CASSPRGPIYEQYF. The CDR3 DNA is TGTGCCAGCTCACCGCGGGGGCCGATCTACGAGCAGTACTTC. This chain links TRBV18 with TRBJ2-7, with a weak D call TRBD2 (7 bases). Looked up from germline, CDR1 is KGHSH and CDR2 is LQKENI. The CDR3 contains 14 residues. V dropped 3 bases and J dropped 3 bases, with 12 bases sitting between them.